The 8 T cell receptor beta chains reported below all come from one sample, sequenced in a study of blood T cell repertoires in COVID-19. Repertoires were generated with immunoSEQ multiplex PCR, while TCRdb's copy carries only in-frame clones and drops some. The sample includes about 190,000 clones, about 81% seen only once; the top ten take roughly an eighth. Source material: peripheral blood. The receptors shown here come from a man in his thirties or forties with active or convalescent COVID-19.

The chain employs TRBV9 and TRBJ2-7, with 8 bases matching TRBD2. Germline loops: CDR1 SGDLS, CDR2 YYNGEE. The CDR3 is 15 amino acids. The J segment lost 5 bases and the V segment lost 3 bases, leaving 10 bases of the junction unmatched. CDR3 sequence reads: CASSADGNGGDEQYF. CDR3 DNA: TGTGCCAGCAGCGCCGACGGGAACGGGGGGGACGAGCAGTACTTC.

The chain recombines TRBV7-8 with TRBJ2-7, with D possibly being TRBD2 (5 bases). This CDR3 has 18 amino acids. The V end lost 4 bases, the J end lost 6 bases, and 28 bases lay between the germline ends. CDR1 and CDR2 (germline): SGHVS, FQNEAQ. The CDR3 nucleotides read TGTGCCAGCAGCTCCTCCGAGCTGGAGGCGATGTTATGGTCCGAGCAGTACTTC. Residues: CASSSSELEAMLWSEQYF.

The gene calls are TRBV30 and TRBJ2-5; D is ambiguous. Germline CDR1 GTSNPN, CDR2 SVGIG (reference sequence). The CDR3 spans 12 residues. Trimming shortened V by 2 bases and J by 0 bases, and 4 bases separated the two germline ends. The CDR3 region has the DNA TGTGCCTGGAGTCCGTACCAAGAGACCCAGTACTTC. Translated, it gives CAWSPYQETQYF.

The CDR3 nucleotides read TGTGCCACCTCGGGAAGCGGGAATGGCGGGGAGCTGTTTTTT. Translated, it gives CATSGSGNGGELFF. This rearrangement joins TRBV24-1 to TRBJ2-2; 7 bases are shared with TRBD2. The CDR3 is 14 amino acids. With 9 bases clipped from V and 7 bases from J, the junction kept 10 bases outside the gene matches. From germline, CDR1 is KGHDR and CDR2 SFDVKD.

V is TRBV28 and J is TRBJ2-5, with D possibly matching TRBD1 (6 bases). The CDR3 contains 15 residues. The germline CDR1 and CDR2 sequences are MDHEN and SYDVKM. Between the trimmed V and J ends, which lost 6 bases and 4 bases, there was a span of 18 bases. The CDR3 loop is CASSLGQPGTETQYF. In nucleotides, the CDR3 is TGTGCCAGCAGCCTAGGACAGCCGGGGACAGAGACCCAGTACTTC.

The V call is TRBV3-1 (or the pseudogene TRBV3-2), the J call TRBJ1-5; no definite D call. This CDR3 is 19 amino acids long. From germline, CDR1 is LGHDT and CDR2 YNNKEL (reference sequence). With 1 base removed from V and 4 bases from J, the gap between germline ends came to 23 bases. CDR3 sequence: CASSQVREDGPTPNQPQHF. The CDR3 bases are TGTGCCAGCAGCCAAGTTAGGGAGGACGGTCCGACCCCTAATCAGCCCCAGCATTTT.

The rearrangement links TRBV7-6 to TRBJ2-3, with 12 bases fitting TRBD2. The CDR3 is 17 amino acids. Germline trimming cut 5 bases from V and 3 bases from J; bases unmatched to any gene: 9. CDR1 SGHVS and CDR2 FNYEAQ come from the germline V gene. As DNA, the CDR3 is TGTGCCAGCAGCGAAAGACTAGCGGGAGCCAGGACAGATACGCAGTATTTT. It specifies CASSERLAGARTDTQYF.

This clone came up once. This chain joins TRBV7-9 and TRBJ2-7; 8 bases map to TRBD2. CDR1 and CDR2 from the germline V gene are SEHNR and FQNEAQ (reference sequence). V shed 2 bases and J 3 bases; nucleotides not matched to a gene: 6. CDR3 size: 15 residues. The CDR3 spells CASSLLHSGSYEQYF. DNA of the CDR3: TGTGCCAGCAGCTTATTACACAGCGGGAGCTACGAGCAGTACTTC.